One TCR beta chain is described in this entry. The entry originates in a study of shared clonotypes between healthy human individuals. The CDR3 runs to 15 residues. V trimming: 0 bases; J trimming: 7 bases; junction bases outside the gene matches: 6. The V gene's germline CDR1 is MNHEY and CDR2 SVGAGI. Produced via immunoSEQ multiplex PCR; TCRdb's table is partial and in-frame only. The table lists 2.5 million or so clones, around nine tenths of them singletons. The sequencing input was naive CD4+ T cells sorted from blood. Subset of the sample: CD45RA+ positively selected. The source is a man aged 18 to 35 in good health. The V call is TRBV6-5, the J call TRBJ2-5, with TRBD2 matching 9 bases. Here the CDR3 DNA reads TGTGCCAGCAGTTACTCTGGGACTAGCTGGGGGACCCAGTACTTC. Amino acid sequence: CASSYSGTSWGTQYF.